The TCR beta chain under discussion was sequenced for a study of cytomegalovirus exposure and HLA in healthy donors. Turning to the study itself: The same platform as the approximately 640 first-cohort repertoires was used for the 110 or so validation repertoires, a later analysis reported.

Study observations and caveats: The authors listed 164 TCR beta chains as cytomegalovirus-associated. Generally TCR sequences proved uncommon, though certain public TCRs appeared in numerous donors.

Sequenced by immunoSEQ multiplex PCR; TCRdb stores in-frame clones only, minus some. This table holds about 110,000 clones, about 85% found once. Regarding this clone: Its specificity is unknown.

The source is a woman aged 18-35 years in good health and CMV-seronegative. The sample was PBMCs.

The CDR3 protein is CATRTGGTYNEQFF. The DNA for the CDR3 is TGTGCCACCAGGACAGGGGGAACATACAATGAGCAGTTCTTC. V gene TRBV6-5 combines with J gene TRBJ2-1, with TRBD1 matching over 10 bases. The trim removed 10 bases at V and 4 bases at J, leaving 7 bases unmatched. The length of the CDR3 is 14 residues. Per the germline V gene, CDR1 is MNHEY and CDR2 is SVGAGI.